A single sample is the source of the 10 T cell receptor beta chains below, sequenced in a study of blood T cell repertoires in COVID-19. Assay: immunoSEQ multiplex PCR; the TCRdb copy retains only in-frame clones and omits some. This sample has approximately 390,000 clones; around 90% occur once, and the top ten carry around 2.1%. The material sequenced was PBMCs or T cells enriched from blood (not recorded which). The origin of the receptors is a woman between 40 and 50 years old with acute COVID-19.

This chain joins TRBV7-9 and TRBJ2-5; possible D gene TRBD2, 6 bases. Trimming cost V 1 base and J 5 bases, with 11 bases left between them. The CDR3 has 14 amino acids. CDR1 is SEHNR, CDR2 FQNEAQ, per germline (reference sequence). CDR3 nucleotides: TGTGCCAGCAGCTTAGTGCTAGCGAGGGAGACCCAGTACTTC. It codes for CASSLVLARETQYF.

The chain has TRBV2 and TRBJ2-5; 7 nucleotides align to TRBD1. The CDR3 is 14 amino acids. Germline V gene sequence: CDR1 SNHLY, CDR2 FYNNEI. Trimming at V came to 7 bases and at J to 2 bases, leaving 7 bases not matched to a gene. In DNA form, the CDR3 reads TGTGCCAGCAACCGACAGGGAAGGCAAGAGACCCAGTACTTC. Amino acids: CASNRQGRQETQYF. The complete variable domain, with remaining parts taken from reference TRBV2 and TRBJ2-5, reads EPEVTQTPSHQVTQMGQEVILRCVPISNHLYFYWYRQILGQKVEFLVSFYNNEISEKSEIFDDQFSVERPDGSNFTLKIRSTKLEDSAMYFCASNRQGRQETQYFGPGTRLLVL.

The chain carries TRBV24-1 and TRBJ2-1; 11 bases agree with TRBD2. Germline trimming cut 9 bases from V and 7 bases from J; bases unmatched to any gene: 4. This CDR3 has 13 residues. CDR1 and CDR2 (germline): KGHDR, SFDVKD. Here the CDR3 DNA reads TGTGCCACCTCTAGCGGGGGGAGGAATGAGCAGTTCTTC. As protein: CATSSGGRNEQFF.

The rearrangement uses TRBV21-1 and TRBJ1-2; the table names TRBD1, a call not compared with the DNA. TRBV21-1 is given as a pseudogene. The CDR3 is 16 residues long. CDR3 sequence: CASSKRPLDRGNGYTF. DNA for the CDR3: TGTGCCAGCAGCAAACGCCCTCTGGACAGGGGGAATGGCTACACCTTC.

The chain joins TRBV5-8 to TRBJ1-2; D gene unclear. The CDR3 is 13 residues long. Trimming cost V 4 bases and J 3 bases, with 10 bases left between them. Germline CDR1 is SGHTS and CDR2 is YDEGEE. CDR3 residues: CASSTDLYYGYTF. The CDR3 DNA follows: TGTGCCAGCAGCACAGATCTCTACTATGGCTACACCTTC.

J is TRBJ2-1 and V is TRBV6-5; the match to TRBD1 covers 8 bases. Germline V gene sequence: CDR1 MNHEY, CDR2 SVGAGI. The CDR3 has 14 residues. V lost 4 bases to trimming and J lost 12 bases; unmatched junction nucleotides: 11. The CDR3 nucleotides read TGTGCCAGCAGTTCCCAAGGACAGGGCCTTTGGCAGTTCTTC. As protein: CASSSQGQGLWQFF.

Points on this clone: The same CDR3 can be traced to other DNA sequences in this sample. The chain uses TRBV3-1 (or the pseudogene TRBV3-2) and TRBJ1-3; D gene ambiguous. The V end lost 5 bases, the J end lost 3 bases, and 5 bases lay between the germline ends. The germline V gene has CDR1 LGHDT and CDR2 YNNKEL (reference sequence). The length of the CDR3 is 12 residues. The DNA of the CDR3 is TGTGCCAGCAGCACCGGTGGAAACACCATATATTTT. This sequence encodes CASSTGGNTIYF.

CDR3 sequence reads: CASSPQGAGGYTF. The DNA for the CDR3 is TGTGCCAGCAGTCCACAGGGGGCGGGTGGCTACACCTTC. The V and J genes are TRBV3-1 (or the pseudogene TRBV3-2) and TRBJ1-2; 9 nucleotides match TRBD1. V gave up 6 bases and J gave up 7 bases; unmatched junction bases: 6. The CDR3 length is 13 residues. The germline V gene encodes CDR1 LGHDT and CDR2 YNNKEL (reference sequence).

The CDR3 coding sequence is TGTGCCAGTAGTACCGAGAGAACAGATACGCAGTATTTT. Its translation: CASSTERTDTQYF. The genes are TRBV19 and TRBJ2-3; the D is unclear. V gave up 4 bases and J gave up 3 bases, with 8 bases separating them. The CDR3 loop spans 13 amino acids. The germline V gene has CDR1 LNHDA and CDR2 SQIVND (reference sequence).

This chain uses TRBV5-1 with TRBJ1-2; 11 bases map to TRBD1. The CDR3 is made up of 15 amino acids. Per the germline V gene, CDR1 is SGHRS and CDR2 is YFSETQ. The trim removed 0 bases at V and 8 bases at J, leaving 6 bases unmatched. The CDR3 DNA reads TGCGCCAGCAGCTTGGAAGGGACAGGGGGTGAAGGCTACACCTTC. Its protein is CASSLEGTGGEGYTF.